The subject of this entry is one T cell receptor beta chain. Per the original data handling: Amplifying reference gene primers gave estimates of nucleated cell counts. Clones were read by immunoSEQ multiplex PCR, and TCRdb kept only the in-frame ones, dropping some. Clone size and V and J calls were adopted from that table, with D and trimming inferred from the DNA. The sample records under 300,000 clones, 70% to 80% being singletons. The sample is drawn from a study of blood T cell repertoires in COVID-19. The overall study: COVID-19 samples, acute and convalescent, were from the United States, Italy and Spain. Sample material is recorded as cDNA or gDNA derived from T cells, B-cell-depleted T cells, or PBMCs.

The source is a woman of 80 years or more with acute or convalescent COVID-19. Sequenced material: peripheral blood.

The CDR3 reads CASRRRAGSQYTGNTIYF. DNA of the CDR3: TGTGCCAGCCGCCGGAGGGCAGGTTCTCAGTACACTGGAAACACCATATATTTT. V is TRBV19 and J is TRBJ1-3; no firm D call. Trimming cost V 9 bases and J 2 bases, with 26 bases left between them. The CDR3 runs 18 residues. Germline CDR1 reads LNHDA; CDR2 reads SQIVND (reference sequence).